These 11 T cell receptor beta chains came from one sample sequenced in a study of vaccination and CD4 T cells after COVID-19. Noted treatment: roughly 10-day PBMC culture with coronavirus spike peptide pools or control peptides (ViraFEST assay). These receptors' targets are unknown. Sequenced with the Oncomine TCR Beta short-read assay was DNA taken from cultured CD4+ T cells. TCRdb used MiXCR to reprocess the PCR reads, holding one entry per CDR3 protein. This table holds roughly 5,400 distinct CDR3 sequences, 60% to 80% found once. Sequenced input: CD4+ T cells from blood, cultured in vitro. The origin of the receptors is a human donor who had recovered from COVID-19.

This clonotype was picked up a small number of times. The rearrangement joins TRBV5-1 to TRBJ2-6; D ambiguous. The V and J ends lost 0 bases and 0 bases respectively, with 4 bases between them. CDR3 size: 15 residues. The V gene's germline CDR1 is SGHRS and CDR2 YFSETQ. The CDR3 bases are TGCGCCAGCAGCTTGGTACTCTCTGGGGCCAACGTCCTGACTTTC. Translating gives CASSLVLSGANVLTF.

This clonotype has just a few counts. The rearrangement links TRBV6-1 to TRBJ2-7; D uncertain. Trimming cost V 7 bases and J 2 bases, with 12 bases left between them. The CDR3 length is 13 residues. Germline values: CDR1 MNHNS, CDR2 SASEGT. The CDR3: CASTSGQPYEQYF. The DNA of the CDR3 is TGTGCCAGCACCTCCGGGCAGCCCTACGAGCAGTACTTC.

J is TRBJ2-7 and V is TRBV20-1, with TRBD1 identical over 10 bases. V shed 6 bases, J shed 5 bases, and the junction held 7 bases outside the gene matches. CDR1 DFQATT and CDR2 SNEGSKA come from the germline V gene (reference sequence). The CDR3 runs to 13 residues. CDR3 nucleotide sequence: TGCAGTGCCGATCCGGGACAGGGGAACGAGCAGTACTTC. It encodes CSADPGQGNEQYF.

J is TRBJ2-3 and V is TRBV11-3, with no clear D. Trimming left V 4 bases short and J 0 bases short, with 8 bases between. The CDR3 is 14 amino acids. Germline assignment: CDR1 SGHNT and CDR2 YENEEA. The CDR3 spells CASSSRQSTDTQYF. CDR3 nucleotide sequence: TGTGCCAGCAGCTCTCGGCAGAGCACAGATACGCAGTATTTT. Full variable domain (outside the CDR3, taken from reference TRBV11-3 and TRBJ2-3): EAGVVQSPRYKIIEKKQPVAFWCNPISGHNTLYWYLQNLGQGPELLIRYENEEAVDDSQLPKDRFSAERLKGVDSTLKIQPAELGDSAVYLCASSSRQSTDTQYFGPGTRLTVL.

This clonotype has only a few counts. V usage is TRBV27 and J usage is TRBJ1-5; D is ambiguous. This CDR3 is built from 15 residues. V was shortened by 5 bases and J by 3 bases, with 14 bases between the two germline ends. Germline values: CDR1 MNHEY, CDR2 SMNVEV (reference sequence). CDR3 sequence (DNA): TGTGCCAGCAGTGCAGCCGCGACAAACAATCAGCCCCAGCATTTT. This codes for CASSAAATNNQPQHF.

The chain employs TRBV5-1 and TRBJ2-7; 7 bases fit TRBD1. The V segment lost 4 bases and the J segment 3 bases; nucleotides outside the gene matches: 16. This CDR3 region has 17 residues. The germline V gene has CDR1 SGHRS and CDR2 YFSETQ. The CDR3 reads CASSPRFSTGLNYEQYF. As DNA, the CDR3 is TGCGCCAGCAGCCCGAGGTTTTCGACAGGGCTTAACTACGAGCAGTACTTC.

The chain couples TRBV20-1 to TRBJ2-1, with TRBD2 identical over 8 bases. The trim removed 2 bases at V and 3 bases at J, leaving 9 bases unmatched. This CDR3 spans 16 amino acids. Germline assignment: CDR1 DFQATT and CDR2 SNEGSKA (reference sequence). The CDR3 region has the DNA TGCAGTGCTAGACCGTTAGGCGGGGGGCTCTACAATGAGCAGTTCTTC. This gives the protein CSARPLGGGLYNEQFF.

This clonotype came up a few times. The V and J genes are TRBV6-1 and TRBJ2-5; TRBD2 is a possible D gene (6 bases). CDR1 is MNHNS and CDR2 is SASEGT in the germline V gene. There are 15 residues in the CDR3. Trimming stripped 1 base from V and 1 base from J, with 10 bases between. The CDR3: CASSEVTRGQETQYF. The CDR3 nucleotides read TGTGCCAGCAGTGAAGTGACTAGAGGCCAAGAGACCCAGTACTTC.

The chain employs TRBV25-1 and TRBJ1-2; 9 nucleotides match TRBD1. The germline CDR1 and CDR2 sequences are MGHDK and SYGVNS. V gave up 0 bases and J gave up 4 bases; unmatched junction bases: 6. The CDR3 totals 16 residues. Here the CDR3 reads CASSEYGTGSSYGYTF. In nucleotides, the CDR3 is TGTGCCAGCAGTGAATATGGGACAGGGAGTAGCTATGGCTACACCTTC.

J is TRBJ2-1 and V is TRBV2; possible D gene TRBD2, 5 bases. V shed 4 bases and J shed 5 bases, with 12 bases lying between them. The germline V gene has CDR1 SNHLY and CDR2 FYNNEI. There are 14 residues in the CDR3. The CDR3: CASSVVRADNEQFF. DNA for the CDR3: TGTGCCAGCAGTGTTGTACGAGCGGACAATGAGCAGTTCTTC.

The chain joins TRBV20-1 to TRBJ2-5; D might be TRBD1 (5 bases). The CDR3 totals 13 residues. The germline gives CDR1 DFQATT, CDR2 SNEGSKA (reference sequence). Trimming removed 0 bases at V and 2 bases at J, with 7 bases between. The CDR3 region is CSARDQGQETQYF. CDR3 coding DNA: TGCAGTGCTAGAGATCAGGGACAAGAGACCCAGTACTTC.